This TCR beta chain was profiled in a study of Ad26.COV2.S vaccination and SARS-CoV-2 variants. Overall study: Donor allocation was to the COV1001 Ad26.COV2.S trial arm. Recipients of Ad26.COV2.S got it intramuscularly, once or twice 56 days apart.

The germline V and J ends were trimmed by 10 bases and 2 bases, with 15 bases remaining between them. From germline, CDR1 is MDHEN and CDR2 SYDVKM. This CDR3 has 14 residues. In regard to this clone: Its antigen is not identified.

Findings of the study overall: The analyses of TCR breadth and depth may have understated the size of total T cell responses.

Generated by immunoSEQ multiplex PCR, the TCRdb table keeps only in-frame clones and is missing some. This sample carries about 350,000 clones, around 88% of them seen once, and the ten largest clones take approximately 5%. Treatment denoted: 15 to 20 received Ad26.COV2.S at low or high dose, single or two shots; 5 received placebo; per-sample allocation not given. Samples came from day 63 after the first vaccine or placebo injection. An Ad26 vector that expressed Wuhan-strain SARS-CoV-2 spike constituted the vaccine. The sequence was obtained from a person between 18 and 59 years old who received the Ad26.COV2.S COVID-19 vaccine or a placebo. The rearrangement links TRBV28 to TRBJ2-1; D gene ambiguous. Sequencing was performed on peripheral blood, taken in a trial of Ad26.COV2.S vaccine versus placebo. CDR3 region: CATVLRGPYNEQFF. DNA of the CDR3: TGTGCCACCGTGTTAAGAGGTCCCTACAATGAGCAGTTCTTC.